This T cell receptor beta chain derives from a study of T cells in Graves' hyperthyroidism and ophthalmopathy. Study observations and caveats: A 13 V-J signature model discriminated ophthalmopathy versus stable hyperthyroidism.

TCR beta CDR3 sequences were amplified from RNA transcripts. HTBI primers drove first-round RT-PCR of the TCR CDR3. Each CDR3 protein gets one entry after TCRdb re-called the multiplex PCR reads with MiXCR. The table has hundreds of thousands of distinct CDR3 sequences, about 35% seen once. This clonotype was picked up a small number of times. Its antigen is as yet unknown. CDR1 is ENHRY and CDR2 is SYGVKD in the germline V gene. The CDR3 spans 12 residues. V shed 1 base and J shed 4 bases, with 5 bases lying between them. Uncontrolled infection, other autoimmune disease, pregnancy or lactation led to exclusion.

The TCR sequence derives from a middle-aged woman with Graves' hyperthyroidism. The sequencing sample was made of blood. V gene TRBV10-3 combines with J gene TRBJ2-7; D gene ambiguous. CDR3 DNA: TGTGCCATCAGTGAGTTGAGGTACGAGCAGTACTTC. Residues: CAISELRYEQYF.